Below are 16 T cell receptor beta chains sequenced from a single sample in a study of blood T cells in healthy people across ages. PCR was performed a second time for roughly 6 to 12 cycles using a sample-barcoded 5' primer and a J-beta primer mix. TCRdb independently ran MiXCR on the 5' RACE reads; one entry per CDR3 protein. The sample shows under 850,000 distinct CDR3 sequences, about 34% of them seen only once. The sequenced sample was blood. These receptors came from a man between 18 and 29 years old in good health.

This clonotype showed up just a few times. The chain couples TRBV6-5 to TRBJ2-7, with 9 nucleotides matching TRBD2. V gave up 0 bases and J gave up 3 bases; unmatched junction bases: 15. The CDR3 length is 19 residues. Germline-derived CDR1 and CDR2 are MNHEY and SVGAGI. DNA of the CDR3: TGTGCCAGCAGTTACTCCCCGGAACGAGCGGGGGGCCGAGTCTACGAGCAGTACTTC. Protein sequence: CASSYSPERAGGRVYEQYF.

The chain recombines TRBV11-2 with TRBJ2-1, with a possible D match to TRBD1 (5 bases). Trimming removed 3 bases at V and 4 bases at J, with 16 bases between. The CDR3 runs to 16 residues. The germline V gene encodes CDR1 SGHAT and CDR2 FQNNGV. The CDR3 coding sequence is TGTGCCAGCAGCTTGCCAGGGCCAGCCCCTTACAATGAGCAGTTCTTC. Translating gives CASSLPGPAPYNEQFF.

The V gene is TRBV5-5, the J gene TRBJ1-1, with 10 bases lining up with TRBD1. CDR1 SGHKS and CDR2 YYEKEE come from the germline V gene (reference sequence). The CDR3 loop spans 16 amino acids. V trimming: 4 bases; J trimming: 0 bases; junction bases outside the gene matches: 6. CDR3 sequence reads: CASSLGTGEMNTEAFF. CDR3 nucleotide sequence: TGTGCCAGCAGCCTGGGGACAGGGGAAATGAACACTGAAGCTTTCTTT.

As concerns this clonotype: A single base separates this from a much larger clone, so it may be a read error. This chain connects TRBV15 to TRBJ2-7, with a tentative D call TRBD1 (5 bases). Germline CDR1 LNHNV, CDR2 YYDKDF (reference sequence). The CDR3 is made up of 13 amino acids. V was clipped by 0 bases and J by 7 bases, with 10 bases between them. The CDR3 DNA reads TGTGCCACCAGCAGAGATCAGGGCAATGAGCAGTACTTC. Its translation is CATSRDQGNEQYF.

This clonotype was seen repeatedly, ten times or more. Here the CDR3 reads CASWTSGGHPPDTQYF. DNA for the CDR3: TGTGCCAGCTGGACTAGCGGGGGCCATCCGCCAGATACGCAGTATTTT. The gene calls are TRBV12-3 or TRBV12-4 and TRBJ2-3; 13 nucleotides agree with TRBD2. V lost 8 bases and J lost 4; bases outside the gene matches: 9. This CDR3 is built from 16 residues.

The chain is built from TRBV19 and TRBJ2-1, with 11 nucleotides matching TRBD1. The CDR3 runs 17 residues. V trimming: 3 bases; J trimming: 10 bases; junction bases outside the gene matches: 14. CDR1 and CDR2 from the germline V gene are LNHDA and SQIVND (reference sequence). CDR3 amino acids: CASSIGQGAVHSYEQFF. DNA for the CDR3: TGTGCCAGTAGTATCGGACAGGGGGCGGTTCACTCCTACGAGCAGTTCTTC.

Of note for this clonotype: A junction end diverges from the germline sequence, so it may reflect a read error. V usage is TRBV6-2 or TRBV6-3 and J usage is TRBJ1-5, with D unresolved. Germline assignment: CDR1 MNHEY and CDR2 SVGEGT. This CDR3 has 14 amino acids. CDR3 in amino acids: CASSSSPGNRPQHF. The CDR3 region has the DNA TGTGCCAGCAGTTCCAGCCCGGGCAATCGGCCCCAGCATTTT.

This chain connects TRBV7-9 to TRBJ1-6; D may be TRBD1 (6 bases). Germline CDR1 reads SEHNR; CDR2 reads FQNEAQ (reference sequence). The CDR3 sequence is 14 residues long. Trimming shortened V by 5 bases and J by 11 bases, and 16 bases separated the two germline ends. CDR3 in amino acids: CASSPDRLRTPLHF. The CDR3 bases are TGTGCCAGCAGCCCCGACAGGCTAAGGACACCCCTCCACTTT.

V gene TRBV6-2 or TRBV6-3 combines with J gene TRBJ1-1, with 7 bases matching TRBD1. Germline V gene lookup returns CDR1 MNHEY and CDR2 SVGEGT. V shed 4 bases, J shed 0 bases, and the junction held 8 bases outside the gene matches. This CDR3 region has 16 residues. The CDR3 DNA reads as TGTGCCAGCAGTTGGCGGACAGGCGACATGAACACTGAAGCTTTCTTT. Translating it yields CASSWRTGDMNTEAFF.

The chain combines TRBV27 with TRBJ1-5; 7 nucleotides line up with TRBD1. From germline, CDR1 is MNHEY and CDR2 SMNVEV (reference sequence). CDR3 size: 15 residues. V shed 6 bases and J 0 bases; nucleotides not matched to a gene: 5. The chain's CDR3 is CASRSGTASNQPQHF. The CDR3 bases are TGTGCCAGCAGATCCGGGACAGCTAGCAATCAGCCCCAGCATTTT.

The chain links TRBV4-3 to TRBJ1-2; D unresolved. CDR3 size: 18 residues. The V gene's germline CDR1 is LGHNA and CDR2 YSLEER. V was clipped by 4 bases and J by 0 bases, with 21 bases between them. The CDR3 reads CASSRTLSVDGANYGYTF. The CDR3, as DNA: TGCGCCAGCAGCCGAACTCTCAGCGTAGACGGTGCTAACTATGGCTACACCTTC.

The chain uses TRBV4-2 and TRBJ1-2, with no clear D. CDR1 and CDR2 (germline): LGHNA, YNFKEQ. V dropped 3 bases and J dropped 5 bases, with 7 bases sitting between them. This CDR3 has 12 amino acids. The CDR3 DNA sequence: TGTGCCAGCAGCCAGGGCTTTTATGGCTACACCTTC. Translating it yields CASSQGFYGYTF.

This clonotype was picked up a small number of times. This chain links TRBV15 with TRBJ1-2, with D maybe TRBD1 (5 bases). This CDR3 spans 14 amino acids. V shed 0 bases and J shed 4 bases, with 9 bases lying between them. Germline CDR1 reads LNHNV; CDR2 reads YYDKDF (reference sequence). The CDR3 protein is CATSRDGTFYGYTF. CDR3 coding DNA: TGTGCCACCAGCAGAGATGGGACGTTCTATGGCTACACCTTC.

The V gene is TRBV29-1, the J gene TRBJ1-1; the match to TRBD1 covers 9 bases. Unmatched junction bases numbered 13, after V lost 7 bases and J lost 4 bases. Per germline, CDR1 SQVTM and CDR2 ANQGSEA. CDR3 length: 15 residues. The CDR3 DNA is TGCAGCGCAGGGACAGGGTTGTACGGGGGCACTGAAGCTTTCTTT. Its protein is CSAGTGLYGGTEAFF.

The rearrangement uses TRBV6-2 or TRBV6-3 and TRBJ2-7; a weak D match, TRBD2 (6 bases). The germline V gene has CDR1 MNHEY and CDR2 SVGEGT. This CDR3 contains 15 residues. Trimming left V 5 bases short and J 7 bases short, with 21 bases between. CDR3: CASSQAGIRMGEQYF. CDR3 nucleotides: TGTGCCAGCAGTCAGGCGGGGATTCGAATGGGGGAGCAGTACTTC.

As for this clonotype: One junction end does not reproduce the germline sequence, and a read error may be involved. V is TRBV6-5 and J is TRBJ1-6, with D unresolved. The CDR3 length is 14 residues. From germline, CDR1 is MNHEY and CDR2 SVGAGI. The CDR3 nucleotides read TGTGCCAGCAGTGCCGGGTCAAGGAGGTCACCCTTCCACTTT. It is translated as CASSAGSRRSPFHF.